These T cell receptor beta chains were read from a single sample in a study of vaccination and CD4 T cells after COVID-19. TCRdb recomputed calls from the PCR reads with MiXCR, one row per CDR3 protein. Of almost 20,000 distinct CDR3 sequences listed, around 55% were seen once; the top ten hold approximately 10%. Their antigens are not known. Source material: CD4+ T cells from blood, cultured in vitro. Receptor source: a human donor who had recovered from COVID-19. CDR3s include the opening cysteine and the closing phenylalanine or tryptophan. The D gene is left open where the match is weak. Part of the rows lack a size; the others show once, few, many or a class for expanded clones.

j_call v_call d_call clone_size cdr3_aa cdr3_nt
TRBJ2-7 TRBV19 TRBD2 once CASTGTSGPYEQYF TGTGCCAGTACCGGGACTAGCGGTCCCTACGAGCAGTACTTC
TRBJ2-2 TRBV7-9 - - CASSSITIAGELFF TGTGCCAGCAGCTCGATAACGATTGCCGGGGAGCTGTTTTTT
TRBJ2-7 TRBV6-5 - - CASSYAGPNYEQYF TGTGCCAGCAGTTACGCCGGGCCCAACTACGAGCAGTACTTC
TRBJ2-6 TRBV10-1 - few CAPLRAGPGARGANVLTF TGCGCCCCCCTCAGGGCGGGGCCGGGGGCGCGGGGGGCCAACGTCCTGACTTTC
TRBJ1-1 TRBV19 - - CASSSLIGNTEAFF TGTGCCAGTAGTAGCTTAATCGGGAACACTGAAGCTTTCTTT
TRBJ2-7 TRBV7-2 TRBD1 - CASRYGRGQSYEQYF TGTGCCAGCAGGTACGGCCGGGGACAGTCCTACGAGCAGTACTTC
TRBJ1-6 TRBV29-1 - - CSGTTTVGNSPLHF TGCAGCGGAACTACGACAGTGGGTAATTCACCCCTCCACTTT
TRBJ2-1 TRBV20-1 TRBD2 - CSAFFSGGAEQFF TGCAGTGCTTTTTTTAGCGGGGGGGCGGAGCAGTTCTTC
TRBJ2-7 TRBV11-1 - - CASSSQGALGEQYF TGTGCCAGCAGCTCGCAGGGTGCTTTGGGCGAGCAGTACTTC
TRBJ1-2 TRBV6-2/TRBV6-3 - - CANSEPSAGVLYGYTF TGTGCCAACAGTGAACCCTCCGCGGGGGTCCTTTATGGCTACACCTTC
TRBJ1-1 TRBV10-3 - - CATSDGPNTEAFF TGTGCCACCTCAGACGGGCCGAACACTGAAGCTTTCTTT
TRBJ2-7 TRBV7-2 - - CASSPPGTINEQYF TGTGCCAGCAGCCCACCCGGGACAATTAACGAGCAGTACTTC
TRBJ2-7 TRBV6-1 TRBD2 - CASYSGSYEQYF TGTGCCAGCTATAGCGGGAGTTACGAGCAGTACTTC
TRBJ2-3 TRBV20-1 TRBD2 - CSARTSGGITDTQYF TGCAGTGCCCGGACTAGCGGGGGCATCACAGATACGCAGTATTTT
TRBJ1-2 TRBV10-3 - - CAISVQEGKKVGYTF TGTGCCATCAGTGTCCAAGAGGGGAAGAAAGTAGGCTACACCTTC
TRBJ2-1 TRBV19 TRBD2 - CASSGLAGAINEQFF TGTGCCAGTAGTGGTCTAGCGGGGGCCATCAATGAGCAGTTCTTC